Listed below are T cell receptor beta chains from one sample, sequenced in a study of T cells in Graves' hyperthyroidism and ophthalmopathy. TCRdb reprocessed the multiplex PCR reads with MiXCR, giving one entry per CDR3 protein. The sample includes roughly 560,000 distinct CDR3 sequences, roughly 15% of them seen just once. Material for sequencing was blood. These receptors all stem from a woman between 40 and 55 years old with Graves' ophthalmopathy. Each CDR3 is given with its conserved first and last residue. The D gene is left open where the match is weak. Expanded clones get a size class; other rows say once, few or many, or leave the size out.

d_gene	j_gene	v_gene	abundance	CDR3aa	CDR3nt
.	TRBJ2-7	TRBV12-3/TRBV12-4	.	CASSHRADYEQYF	TGTGCCAGTAGCCACAGGGCTGATTACGAGCAGTACTTC
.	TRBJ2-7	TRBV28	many	CASSSGGREQYF	TGTGCCAGCAGTTCCGGGGGGCGCGAGCAGTACTTC
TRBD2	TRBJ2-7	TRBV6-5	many	CASSYGGRSSEQYF	TGTGCCAGCAGTTACGGCGGGAGATCATCCGAGCAGTACTTC
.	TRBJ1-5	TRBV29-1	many	CSVVPGGLDQPQHF	TGCAGCGTTGTCCCGGGGGGGCTCGATCAGCCCCAGCATTTT
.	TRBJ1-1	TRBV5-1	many	CASSFLTVNTEAFF	TGCGCCAGCAGCTTTTTGACGGTCAACACTGAAGCTTTCTTT
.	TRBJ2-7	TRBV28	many	CASSLTPGTYEQYF	TGTGCCAGCAGTTTAACGCCGGGCACCTACGAGCAGTACTTC
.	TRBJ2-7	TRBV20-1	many	CSARNDYEQYF	TGCAGTGCTAGAAACGACTACGAGCAGTACTTC
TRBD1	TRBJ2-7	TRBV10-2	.	CAVRGSIGRQGAYEQYF	TGCGCCGTCAGGGGGAGCATTGGACGGCAGGGGGCCTACGAGCAGTACTTC
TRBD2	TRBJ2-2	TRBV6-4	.	CASSDSGSTGELFF	TGTGCCAGCAGTGACAGCGGGAGCACCGGGGAGCTGTTTTTT
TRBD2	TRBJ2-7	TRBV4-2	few	CASSQEAGLAVTYEQYF	TGTGCCAGCAGCCAAGAGGCGGGACTAGCGGTTACCTACGAGCAGTACTTC
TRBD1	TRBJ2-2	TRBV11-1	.	CASSKADRALTGELFF	TGTGCCAGCAGCAAAGCCGACAGGGCGCTAACCGGGGAGCTGTTTTTT
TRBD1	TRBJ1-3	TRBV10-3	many	CAISDAGGENTIYF	TGTGCCATCAGTGATGCAGGGGGCGAAAACACCATATATTTT
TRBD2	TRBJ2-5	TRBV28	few	CASSFPGTSGRVETQYF	TGTGCCAGCAGTTTCCCCGGGACTAGCGGGAGAGTAGAGACCCAGTACTTC
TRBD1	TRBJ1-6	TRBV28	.	CASLLGQVDNSPLHF	TGTGCCAGCCTATTGGGACAGGTGGATAATTCACCCCTCCACTTT
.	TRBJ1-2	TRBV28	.	CASTPLQGGNYGYTF	TGTGCCAGCACCCCCCTGCAGGGTGGTAACTATGGCTACACCTTC
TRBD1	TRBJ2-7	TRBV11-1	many	CASSLGITQGAGEQYF	TGTGCCAGCAGCTTAGGGATAACACAGGGGGCTGGAGAGCAGTACTTC
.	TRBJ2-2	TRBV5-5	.	CASSFLPANTGELFF	TGTGCCAGCAGCTTTCTTCCGGCGAACACCGGGGAGCTGTTTTTT
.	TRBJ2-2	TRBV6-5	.	CASSYSSGGRELFF	TGTGCCAGCAGTTACTCATCCGGGGGGCGGGAGCTGTTTTTT
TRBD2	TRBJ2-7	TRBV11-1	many	CASSLGRGRVSYEQYF	TGTGCCAGCAGCTTAGGTCGGGGGAGGGTCTCCTACGAGCAGTACTTC
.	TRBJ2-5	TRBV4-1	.	CASSPPIGGVKETQYF	TGCGCCAGCAGCCCCCCCATAGGGGGTGTAAAAGAGACCCAGTACTTC
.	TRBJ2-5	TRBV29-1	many	CSATSASAGETQYF	TGCAGCGCTACTAGTGCATCGGCCGGAGAGACCCAGTACTTC
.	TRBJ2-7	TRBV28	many	CASSLRTSLSYEQYF	TGTGCCAGCAGTCTCAGGACTTCCCTAAGCTACGAGCAGTACTTC
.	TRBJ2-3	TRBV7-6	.	CASSLGGFTSSTDTQYF	TGTGCCAGCAGCTTAGGCGGGTTCACTTCTAGCACAGATACGCAGTATTTT
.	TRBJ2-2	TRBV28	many	CASSQDRTGELFF	TGTGCCAGCAGTCAGGACAGAACCGGGGAGCTGTTTTTT
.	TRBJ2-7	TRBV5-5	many	CASSLASGGGYEQYF	TGTGCCAGCAGCTTGGCGTCAGGAGGGGGCTACGAGCAGTACTTC
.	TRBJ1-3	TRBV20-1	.	CSALEGTSGNTIYF	TGCAGTGCTCTAGAAGGGACCTCTGGAAACACCATATATTTT
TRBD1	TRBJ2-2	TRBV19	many	CASSSRGTGYTGELFF	TGTGCCAGTAGTTCTAGGGGGACAGGGTACACCGGGGAGCTGTTTTTT
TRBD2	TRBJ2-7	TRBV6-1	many	CASSPLGGGSYEQYF	TGTGCCAGCAGCCCCCTGGGGGGAGGGTCCTACGAGCAGTACTTC
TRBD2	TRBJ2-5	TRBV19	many	CASKAGGQETQYF	TGTGCCAGTAAGGCGGGGGGCCAAGAGACCCAGTACTTC
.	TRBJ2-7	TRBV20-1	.	CSAPDRSYEQYF	TGCAGTGCTCCGGACCGCTCCTACGAGCAGTACTTC
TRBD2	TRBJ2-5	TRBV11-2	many	CASSMGTSWETQYF	TGTGCCAGCAGCATGGGGACTAGCTGGGAGACCCAGTACTTC
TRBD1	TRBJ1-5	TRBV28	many	CASSLLLGTGSNQPQHF	TGTGCCAGCAGTTTACTCTTGGGGACAGGGAGCAATCAGCCCCAGCATTTT
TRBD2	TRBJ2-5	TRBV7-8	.	CASSLSGLALETQYF	TGTGCCAGCAGTTTGTCGGGACTAGCGTTGGAGACCCAGTACTTC
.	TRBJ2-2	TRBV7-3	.	CASSLTYGENTGELFF	TGTGCCAGCAGCTTAACTTACGGAGAGAACACCGGGGAGCTGTTTTTT
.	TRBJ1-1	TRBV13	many	CASSLGQGQLMNTEAFF	TGTGCCAGCAGCTTAGGCCAAGGACAGCTAATGAACACTGAAGCTTTCTTT
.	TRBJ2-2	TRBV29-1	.	CSVLRNTGELFF	TGCAGCGTTCTCCGGAACACCGGGGAGCTGTTTTTT
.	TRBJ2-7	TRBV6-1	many	CASGDRGEQYF	TGTGCCAGCGGGGATCGGGGCGAGCAGTACTTC
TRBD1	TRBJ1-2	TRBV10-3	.	CAISGPGTGFYGYTF	TGTGCCATCAGTGGTCCCGGGACAGGGTTCTATGGCTACACCTTC
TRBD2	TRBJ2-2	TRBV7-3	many	CASSATLAGGRTGELFF	TGTGCCAGCAGCGCCACGCTAGCGGGAGGACGAACCGGGGAGCTGTTTTTT
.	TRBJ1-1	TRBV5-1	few	CASSQSTVDTEAFF	TGCGCCAGCAGCCAGTCGACAGTGGACACTGAAGCTTTCTTT
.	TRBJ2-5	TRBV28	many	CASSSQGITETQYF	TGTGCCAGCAGTTCCCAGGGTATAACGGAGACCCAGTACTTC
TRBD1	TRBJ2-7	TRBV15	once	CATSRVQGNTYEQYF	TGTGCCACCAGCAGAGTACAGGGGAACACCTACGAGCAGTACTTC
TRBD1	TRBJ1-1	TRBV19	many	CASSQMMTGGLNTEAFF	TGTGCCAGTAGCCAGATGATGACAGGGGGATTGAACACTGAAGCTTTCTTT
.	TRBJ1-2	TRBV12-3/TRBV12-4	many	CASNRGGANYGYTF	TGTGCCAGCAACCGGGGGGGGGCGAACTATGGCTACACCTTC
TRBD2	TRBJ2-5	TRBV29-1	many	CSVRPGGFGETQYF	TGCAGCGTTCGACCGGGGGGGTTCGGAGAGACCCAGTACTTC
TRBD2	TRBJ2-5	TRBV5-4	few	CASRPKLADQETQYF	TGTGCCAGCAGACCTAAACTAGCGGATCAAGAGACCCAGTACTTC
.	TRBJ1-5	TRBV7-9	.	CASSSTRANQHQHF	TGTGCCAGCAGCTCGACCAGGGCTAATCAGCACCAGCATTTT
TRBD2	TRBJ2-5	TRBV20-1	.	CSAREGLAGYLGETQYF	TGCAGTGCTCGCGAGGGACTAGCGGGATATTTGGGAGAGACCCAGTACTTC
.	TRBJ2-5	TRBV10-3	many	CATTKGETQYF	TGTGCCACTACCAAAGGAGAGACCCAGTACTTC
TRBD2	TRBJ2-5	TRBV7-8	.	CASSLGVAGDQGTQYF	TGTGCCAGCAGCCTAGGGGTAGCGGGAGACCAAGGGACCCAGTACTTC
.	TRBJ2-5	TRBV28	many	CASSSPSEPSGETQYF	TGTGCCAGCAGTTCCCCAAGTGAGCCTTCAGGGGAGACCCAGTACTTC
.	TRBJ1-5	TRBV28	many	CASRKIPPNQPQHF	TGTGCCAGCAGGAAGATCCCGCCAAATCAGCCCCAGCATTTT
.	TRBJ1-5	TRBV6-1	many	CASSEMWGWNQPQHF	TGTGCCAGCAGTGAGATGTGGGGGTGGAATCAGCCCCAGCATTTT
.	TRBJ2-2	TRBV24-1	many	CATSETTQGRTGELFF	TGTGCCACCAGTGAAACCACTCAGGGGCGCACCGGGGAGCTGTTTTTT
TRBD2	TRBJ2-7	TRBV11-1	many	CASSLSLAGGSSYEQYF	TGTGCCAGCAGCTTATCGTTAGCGGGAGGCTCTAGCTACGAGCAGTACTTC
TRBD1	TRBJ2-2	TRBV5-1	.	CASSAWDRGTGELFF	TGCGCCAGCAGCGCCTGGGACAGGGGCACCGGGGAGCTGTTTTTT